This TCR beta chain was observed in a study of blood T cell repertoires in COVID-19. About the research overall: Researchers got acute and convalescent COVID-19 samples from the United States, Italy and Spain. T cells, B-cell-depleted T cells, or PBMCs supplied cDNA or gDNA.

Original processing notes: Estimated nucleated cell counts came from reference gene primer amplification. The assay was immunoSEQ multiplex PCR, and TCRdb's table has in-frame clones only and misses some. From that table come the V and J calls and clone size; the DNA was used to work out D and trimming. The sample carries some 180,000 clones, approximately 80% recorded once. Trimming removed 0 bases from V and 2 bases from J; junction bases left unmatched: 8. The CDR3 has 17 residues. In germline, CDR1 is SGDLS, CDR2 YYNGEE. The sample taken for sequencing was peripheral blood. This TCR came from a woman between 40 and 50 years old with COVID-19, enrolled during active disease. This chain joins TRBV9 and TRBJ2-4; TRBD1 aligns across 7 bases. CDR3 sequence reads: CASSVDVPGGTKNIQYF. Written as DNA, the CDR3 is TGTGCCAGCAGCGTAGATGTTCCAGGGGGAACCAAAAACATTCAGTACTTC.